The T cell receptor (beta chain) described here comes from a study of blood T cell repertoires in COVID-19. Study-wide context: T cells, B-cell-depleted T cells, or PBMCs provided the cDNA or gDNA that served as material.

Using immunoSEQ multiplex PCR, the repertoire was profiled, and TCRdb retains in-frame clones only, with some absent. In the table there are roughly 230,000 clones, 65% to 90% of which are singletons. Germline assignment: CDR1 SNHLY and CDR2 FYNNEI. CDR3 length equals 14 residues. Trimming took 7 bases from V and 5 from J, leaving 16 bases between them. Sequenced material: peripheral blood. The sequence was collected from a man in his fifties with COVID-19, enrolled during active disease. V and J are TRBV2 and TRBJ2-3; TRBD1 is a possible D gene (7 bases). The CDR3 DNA reads TGTGCCAGCATGCCAGGGGGGTTTGAAGATACGCAGTATTTT. It specifies CASMPGGFEDTQYF.